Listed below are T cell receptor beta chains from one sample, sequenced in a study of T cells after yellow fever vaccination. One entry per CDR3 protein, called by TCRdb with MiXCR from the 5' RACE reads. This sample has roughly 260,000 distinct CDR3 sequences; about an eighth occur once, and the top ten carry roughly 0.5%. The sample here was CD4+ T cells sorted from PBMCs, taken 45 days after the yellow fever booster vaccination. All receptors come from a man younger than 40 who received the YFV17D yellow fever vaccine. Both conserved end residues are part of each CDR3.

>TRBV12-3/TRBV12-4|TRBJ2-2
CTRSSRRLAGGLTGELFF
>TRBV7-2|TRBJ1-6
CASSHRQGAEPLHF
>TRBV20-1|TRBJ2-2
CSARDYGGSGELFF
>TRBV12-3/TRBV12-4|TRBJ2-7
CASSPRAYEQYF
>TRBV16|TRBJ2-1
CASSQLLGTEQVF
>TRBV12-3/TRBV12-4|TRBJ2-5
CASSSATGFQETQYF
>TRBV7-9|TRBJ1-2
CASSLGVNYGYTF
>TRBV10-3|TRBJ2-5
CAIGGPETQYF
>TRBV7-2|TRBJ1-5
CASSRDRNQPQHF
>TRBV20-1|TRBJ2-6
CSANRVSGANVLTF
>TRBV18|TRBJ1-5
CASSPGQENQPQHF
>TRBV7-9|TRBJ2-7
CASSLWGDPSYEQYF
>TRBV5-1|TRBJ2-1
CASSFSGTSYNEQFF
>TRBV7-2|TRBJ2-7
CASSRQGAGEQYF
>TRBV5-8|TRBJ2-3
CASTPEGLSSTDTQYF
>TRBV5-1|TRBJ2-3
CASGLAVTDTQYF
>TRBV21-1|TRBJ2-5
CASSSRKYPAGPQETQYF
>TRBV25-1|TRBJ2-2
CASSGPSGRRAGELFF